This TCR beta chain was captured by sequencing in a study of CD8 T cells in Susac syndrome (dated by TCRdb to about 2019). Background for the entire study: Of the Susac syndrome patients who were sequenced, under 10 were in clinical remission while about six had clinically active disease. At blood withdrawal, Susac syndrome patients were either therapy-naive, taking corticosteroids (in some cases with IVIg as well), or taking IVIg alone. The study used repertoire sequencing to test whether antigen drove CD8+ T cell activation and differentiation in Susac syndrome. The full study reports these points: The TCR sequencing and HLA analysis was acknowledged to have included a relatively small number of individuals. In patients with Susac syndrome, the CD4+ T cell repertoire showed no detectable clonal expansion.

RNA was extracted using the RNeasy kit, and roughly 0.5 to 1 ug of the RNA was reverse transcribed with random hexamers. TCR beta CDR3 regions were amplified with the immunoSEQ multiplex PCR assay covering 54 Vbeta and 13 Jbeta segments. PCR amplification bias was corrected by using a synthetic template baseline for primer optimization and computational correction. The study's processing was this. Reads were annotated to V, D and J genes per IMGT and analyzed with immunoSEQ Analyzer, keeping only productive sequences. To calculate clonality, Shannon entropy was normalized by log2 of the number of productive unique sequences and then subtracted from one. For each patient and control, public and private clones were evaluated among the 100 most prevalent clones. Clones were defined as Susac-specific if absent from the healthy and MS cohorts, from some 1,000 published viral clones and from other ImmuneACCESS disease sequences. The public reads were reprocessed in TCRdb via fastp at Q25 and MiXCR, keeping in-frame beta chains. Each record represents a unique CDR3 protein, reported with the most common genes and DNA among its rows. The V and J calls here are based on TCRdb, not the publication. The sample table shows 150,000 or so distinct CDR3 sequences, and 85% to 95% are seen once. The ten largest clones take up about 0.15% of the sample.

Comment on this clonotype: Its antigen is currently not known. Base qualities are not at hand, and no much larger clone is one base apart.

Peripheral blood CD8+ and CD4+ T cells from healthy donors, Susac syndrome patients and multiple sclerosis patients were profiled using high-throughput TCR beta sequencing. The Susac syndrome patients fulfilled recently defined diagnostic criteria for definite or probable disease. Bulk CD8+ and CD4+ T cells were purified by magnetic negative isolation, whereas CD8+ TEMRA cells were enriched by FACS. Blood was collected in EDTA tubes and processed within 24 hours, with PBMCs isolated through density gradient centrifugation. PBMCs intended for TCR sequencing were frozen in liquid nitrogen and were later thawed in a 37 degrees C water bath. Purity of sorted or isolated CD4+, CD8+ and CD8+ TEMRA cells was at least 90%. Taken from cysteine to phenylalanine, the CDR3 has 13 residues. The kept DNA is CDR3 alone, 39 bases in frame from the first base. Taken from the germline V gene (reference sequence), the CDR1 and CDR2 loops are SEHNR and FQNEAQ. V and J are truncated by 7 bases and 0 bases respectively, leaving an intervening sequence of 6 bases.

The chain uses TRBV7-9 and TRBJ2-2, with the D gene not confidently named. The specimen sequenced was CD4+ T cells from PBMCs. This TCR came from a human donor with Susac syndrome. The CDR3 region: CASIPANTGELFF. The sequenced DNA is TGTGCCAGCATACCGGCGAACACCGGGGAGCTGTTTTTT.